Each of the 11 T cell receptor beta chains below was sequenced from the same sample in a study of blood T cell repertoires in COVID-19. This table comes from immunoSEQ multiplex PCR, and its TCRdb copy is limited to in-frame clones, with some not included. The profile shows a few hundred thousand clones, approximately 90% of them singletons. The sample comprised peripheral blood. Receptors originate from a man aged 30 to 39 who had recovered from COVID-19.

The chain links TRBV6-6 to TRBJ1-5; D remains unclear. The V end was cut by 5 bases, the J end by 5 bases, with 10 bases between. The CDR3 has 13 residues. Germline-derived CDR1 and CDR2 are MNHNY and SVGAGI (reference sequence). The CDR3 nucleotides are TGTGCCAGCAGTGCGGGGTTAGATCAGCCCCAGCATTTT. Protein sequence: CASSAGLDQPQHF.

This chain connects TRBV5-1 to TRBJ2-1; D possibly corresponds to TRBD2 (7 bases). Germline CDR1 and CDR2: SGHRS and YFSETQ. V dropped 2 bases and J dropped 7 bases, with 16 bases sitting between them. This CDR3 has 15 amino acids. The DNA for the CDR3 is TGCGCCAGCAGCTTAGAGGGGGGGACCTTTAATGAGCAGTTCTTC. Its protein product is CASSLEGGTFNEQFF.

The gene calls are TRBV7-9 and TRBJ1-5; TRBD1 agrees at 9 bases. The V gene end was trimmed by 2 bases and the J gene end by 4 bases; junction bases not matched to a gene: 3. Per the germline V gene, CDR1 is SEHNR and CDR2 is FQNEAQ (reference sequence). This CDR3 comprises 15 residues. The CDR3 region has the DNA TGTGCCAGCAGCTTACCTGGGACAGGGAATCAGCCCCAGCATTTT. Its translation is CASSLPGTGNQPQHF.

The rearrangement joins TRBV2 to TRBJ2-1; 10 bases match TRBD2. After removal of 4 bases from V and 3 bases from J, the junction contained 3 bases not matched to a gene. The CDR3 consists of 15 residues. Germline V gene sequence: CDR1 SNHLY, CDR2 FYNNEI. In DNA form, the CDR3 reads TGTGCCAGCAGTGTCGGACTAGCGGTCTACAATGAGCAGTTCTTC. Protein: CASSVGLAVYNEQFF.

CDR3 DNA: TGTGCCAGCAGCTTTTCCGTGGACAGCCGGAACACTGAAGCTTTCTTT. Its protein product is CASSFSVDSRNTEAFF. V usage is TRBV11-2 and J usage is TRBJ1-1; TRBD1 is a possible D gene (6 bases). V shed 3 bases and J shed 1 base, with 15 bases lying between them. CDR1 is SGHAT, CDR2 FQNNGV, per germline. The CDR3 spans 16 residues.

The chain couples TRBV27 to TRBJ1-2, with D possibly matching TRBD1 (5 bases). Looked up from germline, CDR1 is MNHEY and CDR2 is SMNVEV (reference sequence). The V end was cut by 4 bases, the J end by 8 bases, with 14 bases between. The CDR3 is made up of 13 amino acids. CDR3 sequence reads: CASSSDTAWGYTF. CDR3 nucleotide sequence: TGTGCCAGCAGTTCGGACACCGCTTGGGGCTACACCTTC.

The J gene is TRBJ2-1, the V gene TRBV9; D not certain. This CDR3 region has 15 residues. Germline V gives CDR1 SGDLS, CDR2 YYNGEE. V lost 2 bases and J 4 bases, leaving 13 bases between the germline ends. CDR3 region: CASSVKARQYNEQFF. The CDR3 region has the DNA TGTGCCAGCAGCGTCAAGGCTAGGCAGTACAATGAGCAGTTCTTC.

This clone was seen only once. V usage is TRBV19 and J usage is TRBJ2-1; D is unclear. The CDR3 covers 12 residues. V was pared by 3 bases and J by 10 bases, with 10 bases between. Germline loops: CDR1 LNHDA, CDR2 SQIVND (reference sequence). The CDR3 is CASSIPVQEQFF. Written as DNA, the CDR3 is TGTGCCAGTAGTATCCCCGTTCAGGAGCAGTTCTTC.

The chain couples TRBV18 to TRBJ2-5; TRBD1 agrees at 7 bases. The germline CDR1 and CDR2 sequences are KGHSH and LQKENI. CDR3 length equals 13 residues. V shed 6 bases, J shed 5 bases, and the junction held 6 bases outside the gene matches. In nucleotides, the CDR3 is TGTGCCAGCTCCAAGGGGGCGCGGGAGACCCAGTACTTC. Protein product: CASSKGARETQYF.

The V and J genes are TRBV29-1 and TRBJ1-1, with 7 positions matching TRBD1. V was clipped by 4 bases and J by 5 bases; unmatched bases: 10. The CDR3 length is 14 residues. Germline values: CDR1 SQVTM, CDR2 ANQGSEA. CDR3 DNA sequence: TGCAGCGTTGTCAGAGGGGGCGCGGAAACTGAAGCTTTCTTT. Translating gives CSVVRGGAETEAFF.

This clone was seen only a few times. The chain carries TRBV7-8 and TRBJ1-5; TRBD1 matches 9 bases. The germline V gene has CDR1 SGHVS and CDR2 FQNEAQ. The CDR3 has 17 amino acids. Trimming at V came to 5 bases and at J to 0 bases, leaving 8 bases not matched to a gene. For the CDR3, the DNA is TGTGCCAGCAGCCTCTTACAGGGGGCTAATAGCAATCAGCCCCAGCATTTT. Its translation: CASSLLQGANSNQPQHF.